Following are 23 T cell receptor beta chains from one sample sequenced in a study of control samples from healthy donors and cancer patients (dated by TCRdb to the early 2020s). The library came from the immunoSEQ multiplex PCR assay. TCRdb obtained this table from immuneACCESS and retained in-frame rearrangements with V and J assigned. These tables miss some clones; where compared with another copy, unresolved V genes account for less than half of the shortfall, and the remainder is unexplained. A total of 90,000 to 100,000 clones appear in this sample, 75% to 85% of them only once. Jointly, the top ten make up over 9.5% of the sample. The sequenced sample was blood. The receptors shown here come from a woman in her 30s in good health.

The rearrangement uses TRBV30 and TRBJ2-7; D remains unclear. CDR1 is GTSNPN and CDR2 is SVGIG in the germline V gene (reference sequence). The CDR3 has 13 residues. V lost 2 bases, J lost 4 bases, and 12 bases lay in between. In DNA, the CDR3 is TGTGCCTGGAGTCCGGGCGGATTATACGAGCAGTACTTC. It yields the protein CAWSPGGLYEQYF.

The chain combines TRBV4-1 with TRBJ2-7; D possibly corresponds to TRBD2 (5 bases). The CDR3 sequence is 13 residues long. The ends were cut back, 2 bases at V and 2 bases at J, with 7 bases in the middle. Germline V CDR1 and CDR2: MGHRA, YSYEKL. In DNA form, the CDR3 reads TGCGCCAGCAGCCAAACGGAGGCCTACGAGCAGTACTTC. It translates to CASSQTEAYEQYF.

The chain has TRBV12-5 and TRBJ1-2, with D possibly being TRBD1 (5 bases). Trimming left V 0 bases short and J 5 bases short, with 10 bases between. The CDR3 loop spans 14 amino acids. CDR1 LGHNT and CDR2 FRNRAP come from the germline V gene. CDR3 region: CASGLVQGGYGYTF. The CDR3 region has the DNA TGTGCTAGTGGTTTGGTCCAGGGTGGATATGGCTACACCTTC.

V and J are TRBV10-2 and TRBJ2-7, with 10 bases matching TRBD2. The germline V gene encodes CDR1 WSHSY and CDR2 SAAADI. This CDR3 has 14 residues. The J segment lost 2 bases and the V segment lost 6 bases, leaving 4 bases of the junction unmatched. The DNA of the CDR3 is TGCGCCAGCAGAGCTAGCGGGGGAACCTACGAGCAGTACTTC. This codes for CASRASGGTYEQYF.

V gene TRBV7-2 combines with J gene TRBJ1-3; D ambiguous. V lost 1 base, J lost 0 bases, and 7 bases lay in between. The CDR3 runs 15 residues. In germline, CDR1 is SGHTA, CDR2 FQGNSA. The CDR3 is CASSLVASSGNTIYF. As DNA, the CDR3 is TGTGCCAGCAGCTTAGTGGCCAGCTCTGGAAACACCATATATTTT.

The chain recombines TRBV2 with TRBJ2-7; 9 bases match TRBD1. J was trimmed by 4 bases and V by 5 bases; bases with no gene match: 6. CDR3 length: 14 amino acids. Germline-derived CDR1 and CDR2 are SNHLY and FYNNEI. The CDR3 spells CASSSGTGSYEQYF. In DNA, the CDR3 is TGTGCCAGCAGTTCCGGGACAGGGTCGTACGAGCAGTACTTC.

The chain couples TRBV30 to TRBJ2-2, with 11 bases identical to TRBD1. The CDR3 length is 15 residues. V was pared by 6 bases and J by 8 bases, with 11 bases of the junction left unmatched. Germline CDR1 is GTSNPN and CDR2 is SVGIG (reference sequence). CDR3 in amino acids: CACQTGTGGSGELFF. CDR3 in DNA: TGTGCCTGCCAGACCGGGACAGGGGGTTCGGGGGAGCTGTTTTTT. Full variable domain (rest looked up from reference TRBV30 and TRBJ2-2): SQTIHQWPATLVQPVGSPLSLECTVEGTSNPNLYWYRQAAGRGLQLLFYSVGIGQISSEVPQNLSASRPQDRQFILSSKKLLLSDSGFYLCACQTGTGGSGELFFGEGSRLTVL.

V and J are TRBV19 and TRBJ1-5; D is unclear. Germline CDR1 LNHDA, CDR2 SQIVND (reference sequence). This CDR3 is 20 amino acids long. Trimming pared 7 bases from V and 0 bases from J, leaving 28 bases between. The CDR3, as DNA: TGTGCCAGTAAAATGGTTGCGTCGCAGGAAGGAGGTAATAGCAATCAGCCCCAGCATTTT. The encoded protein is CASKMVASQEGGNSNQPQHF.

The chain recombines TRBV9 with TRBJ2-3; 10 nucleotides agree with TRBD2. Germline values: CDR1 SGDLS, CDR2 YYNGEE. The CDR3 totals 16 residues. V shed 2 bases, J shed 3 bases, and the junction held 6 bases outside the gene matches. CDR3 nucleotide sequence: TGTGCCAGCAGCGTCCGAAGCGGGGGGGTAACAGATACGCAGTATTTT. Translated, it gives CASSVRSGGVTDTQYF.

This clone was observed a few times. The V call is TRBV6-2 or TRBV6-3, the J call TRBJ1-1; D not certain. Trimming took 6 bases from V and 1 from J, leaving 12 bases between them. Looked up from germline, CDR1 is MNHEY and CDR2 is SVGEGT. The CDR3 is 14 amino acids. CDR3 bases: TGTGCCAGCAGCGTGCTGAGAAGGAACACTGAAGCTTTCTTT. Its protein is CASSVLRRNTEAFF.

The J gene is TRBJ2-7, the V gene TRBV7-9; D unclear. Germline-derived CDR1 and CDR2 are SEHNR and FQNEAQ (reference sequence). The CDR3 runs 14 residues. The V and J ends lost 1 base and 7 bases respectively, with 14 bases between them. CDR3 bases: TGTGCCAGCAGCTTAGTAGCCCACGGAGTGGAGCAGTACTTC. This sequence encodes CASSLVAHGVEQYF.

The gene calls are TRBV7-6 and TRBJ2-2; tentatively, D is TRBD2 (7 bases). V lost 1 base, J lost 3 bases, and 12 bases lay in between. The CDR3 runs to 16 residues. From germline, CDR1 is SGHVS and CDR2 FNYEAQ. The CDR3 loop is CASSLDPGGHTGELFF. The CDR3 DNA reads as TGTGCCAGCAGCTTAGATCCGGGGGGCCACACCGGGGAGCTGTTTTTT.

The DNA for the CDR3 is TGCGCCAGCAGCCTGGGGGGGCCTCCCCAAGAGACCCAGTACTTC. Encoded protein: CASSLGGPPQETQYF. V is TRBV5-1 and J is TRBJ2-5, with D possibly being TRBD2 (7 bases). The CDR3 is 15 residues long. V was pared by 4 bases and J by 1 base, with 14 bases between. CDR1 is SGHRS and CDR2 is YFSETQ in the germline V gene. Using reference TRBV5-1 and TRBJ2-5 for the parts outside the CDR3, the full variable domain is KAGVTQTPRYLIKTRGQQVTLSCSPISGHRSVSWYQQTPGQGLQFLFEYFSETQRNKGNFPGRFSGRQFSNSRSEMNVSTLELGDSALYLCASSLGGPPQETQYFGPGTRLLVL.

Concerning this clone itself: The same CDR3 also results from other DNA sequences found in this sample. CDR3 protein: CAWSRENTEAFF. CDR3 DNA: TGTGCCTGGAGTCGGGAGAACACTGAAGCTTTCTTT. This rearrangement joins TRBV30 to TRBJ1-1; D remains ambiguous. The CDR3 length is 12 residues. In germline, CDR1 is GTSNPN, CDR2 SVGIG (reference sequence). The V gene lost 2 bases and the J gene lost 1 base, with 5 bases spanning the gap. Full variable domain (remainder filled in from reference TRBV30 and TRBJ1-1): SQTIHQWPATLVQPVGSPLSLECTVEGTSNPNLYWYRQAAGRGLQLLFYSVGIGQISSEVPQNLSASRPQDRQFILSSKKLLLSDSGFYLCAWSRENTEAFFGQGTRLTVV.

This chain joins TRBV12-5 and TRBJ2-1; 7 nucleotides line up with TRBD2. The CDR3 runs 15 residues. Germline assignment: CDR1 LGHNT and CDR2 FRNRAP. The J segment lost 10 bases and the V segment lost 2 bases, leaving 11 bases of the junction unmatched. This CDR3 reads CASGLSGVAYGEQFF. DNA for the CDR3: TGTGCTAGTGGTTTGAGCGGGGTCGCCTATGGGGAGCAGTTCTTC.

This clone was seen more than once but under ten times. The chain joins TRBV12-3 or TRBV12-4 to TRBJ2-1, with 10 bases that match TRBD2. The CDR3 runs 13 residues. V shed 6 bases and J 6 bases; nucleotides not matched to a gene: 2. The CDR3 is CASRLAGANEQFF. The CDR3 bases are TGTGCCAGCAGGCTAGCGGGGGCCAATGAGCAGTTCTTC.

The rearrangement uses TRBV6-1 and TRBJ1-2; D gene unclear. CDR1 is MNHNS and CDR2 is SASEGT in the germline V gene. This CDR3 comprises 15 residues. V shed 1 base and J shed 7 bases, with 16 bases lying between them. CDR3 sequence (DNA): TGTGCCAGCAGTGAAGAAATCGAACCCTACGGTGGCTACACCTTC. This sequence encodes CASSEEIEPYGGYTF.

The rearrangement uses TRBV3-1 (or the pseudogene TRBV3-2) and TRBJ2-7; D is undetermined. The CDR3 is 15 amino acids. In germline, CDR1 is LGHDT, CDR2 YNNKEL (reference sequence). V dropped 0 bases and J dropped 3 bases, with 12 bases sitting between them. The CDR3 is CASSQETDPLYEQYF. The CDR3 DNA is TGTGCCAGCAGCCAAGAGACTGACCCCCTCTACGAGCAGTACTTC.

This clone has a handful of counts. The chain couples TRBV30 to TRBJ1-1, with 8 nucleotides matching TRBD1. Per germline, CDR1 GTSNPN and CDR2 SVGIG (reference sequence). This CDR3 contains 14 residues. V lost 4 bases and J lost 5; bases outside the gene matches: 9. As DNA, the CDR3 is TGTGCCTGGAAACTCCAGGGGGCAGGTACTGAAGCTTTCTTT. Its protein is CAWKLQGAGTEAFF.

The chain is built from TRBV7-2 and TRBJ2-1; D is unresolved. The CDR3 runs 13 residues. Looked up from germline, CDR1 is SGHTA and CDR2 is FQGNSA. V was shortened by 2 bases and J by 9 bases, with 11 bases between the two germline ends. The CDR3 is CASSLRVSTEQFF. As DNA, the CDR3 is TGTGCCAGCAGCTTACGAGTTTCGACTGAGCAGTTCTTC.

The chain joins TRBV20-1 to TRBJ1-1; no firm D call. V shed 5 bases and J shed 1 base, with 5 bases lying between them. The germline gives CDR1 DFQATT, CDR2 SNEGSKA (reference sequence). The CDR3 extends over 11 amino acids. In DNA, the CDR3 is TGCAGTGCTCCAGGGAACACTGAAGCTTTCTTT. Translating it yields CSAPGNTEAFF.

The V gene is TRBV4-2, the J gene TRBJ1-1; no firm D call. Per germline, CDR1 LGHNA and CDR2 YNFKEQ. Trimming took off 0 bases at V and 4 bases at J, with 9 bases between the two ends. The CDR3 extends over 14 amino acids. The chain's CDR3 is CASSQDWGSTEAFF. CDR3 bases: TGTGCCAGCAGCCAAGATTGGGGAAGCACTGAAGCTTTCTTT.

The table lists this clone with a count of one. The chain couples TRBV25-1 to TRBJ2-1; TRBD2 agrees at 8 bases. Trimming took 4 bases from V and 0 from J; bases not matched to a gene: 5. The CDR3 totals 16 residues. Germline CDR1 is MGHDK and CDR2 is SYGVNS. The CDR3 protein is CASSARGGISYNEQFF. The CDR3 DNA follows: TGTGCCAGCAGTGCCCGGGGGGGGATCTCCTACAATGAGCAGTTCTTC.